This TCR beta chain was sequenced for a study of T cells in Graves' hyperthyroidism and ophthalmopathy. General study points: Model-based prediction identified ophthalmopathy a median around 6.7 months prior to its onset. Most clonotypes expanded in the thyroid (above 0.001) were also present in blood.

This clonotype has more than one count but fewer than ten. The antigen remains unidentified. Germline CDR1 GTSNPN, CDR2 SVGIG (reference sequence). The CDR3 totals 13 residues. V lost 3 bases and J lost 5, with 11 bases in between. Researchers took RNA transcripts and amplified the TCR beta CDR3 regions from them. The HTBI primer set drove a first-round RT-PCR of the TCR CDR3. TCRdb re-called the multiplex PCR reads through MiXCR, storing one row per CDR3 protein. The sample yields 350,000 or so distinct CDR3 sequences, roughly 18% seen once. The clonotype comes from a woman in her 50s with Graves' hyperthyroidism. Sequencing used blood. This chain connects TRBV30 to TRBJ2-1; either TRBD1 or TRBD2 may supply D (5 bases each). The CDR3 coding sequence is TGTGCCTGGAGCCGGGGCGGCAACAATGAGCAGTTCTTC. This translates into CAWSRGGNNEQFF.